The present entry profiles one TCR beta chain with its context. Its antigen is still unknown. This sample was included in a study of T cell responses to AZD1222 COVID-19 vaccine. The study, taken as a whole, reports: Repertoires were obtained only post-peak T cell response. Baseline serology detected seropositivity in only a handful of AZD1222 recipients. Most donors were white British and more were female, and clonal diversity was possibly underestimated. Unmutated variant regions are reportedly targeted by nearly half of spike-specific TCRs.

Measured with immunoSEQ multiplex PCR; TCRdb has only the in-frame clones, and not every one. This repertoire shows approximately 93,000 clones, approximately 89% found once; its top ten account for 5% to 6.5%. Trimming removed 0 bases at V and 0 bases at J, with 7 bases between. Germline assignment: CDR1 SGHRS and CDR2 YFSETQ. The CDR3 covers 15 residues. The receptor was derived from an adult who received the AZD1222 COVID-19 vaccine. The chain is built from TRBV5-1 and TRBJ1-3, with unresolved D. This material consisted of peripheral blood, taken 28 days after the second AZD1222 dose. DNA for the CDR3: TGCGCCAGCAGCTTGGGAGGGAACTCTGGAAACACCATATATTTT. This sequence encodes CASSLGGNSGNTIYF.